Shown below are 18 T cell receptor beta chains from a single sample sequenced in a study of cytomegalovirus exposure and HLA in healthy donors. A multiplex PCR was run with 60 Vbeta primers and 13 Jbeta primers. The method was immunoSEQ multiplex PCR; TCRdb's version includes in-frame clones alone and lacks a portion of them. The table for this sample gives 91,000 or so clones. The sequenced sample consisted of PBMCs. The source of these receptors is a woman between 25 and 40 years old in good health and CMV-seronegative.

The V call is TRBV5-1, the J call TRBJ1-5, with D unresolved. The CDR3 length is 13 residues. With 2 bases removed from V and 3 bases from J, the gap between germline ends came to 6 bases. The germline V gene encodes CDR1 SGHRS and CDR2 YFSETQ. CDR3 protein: CASSFTVNQPQHF. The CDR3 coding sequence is TGCGCCAGCAGCTTTACGGTCAATCAGCCCCAGCATTTT.

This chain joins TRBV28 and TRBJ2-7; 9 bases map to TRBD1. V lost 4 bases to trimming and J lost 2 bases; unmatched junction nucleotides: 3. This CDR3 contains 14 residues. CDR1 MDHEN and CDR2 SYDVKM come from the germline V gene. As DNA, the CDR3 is TGTGCCAGCAGTTCCGGGACAGGGCCCTACGAGCAGTACTTC. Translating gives CASSSGTGPYEQYF.

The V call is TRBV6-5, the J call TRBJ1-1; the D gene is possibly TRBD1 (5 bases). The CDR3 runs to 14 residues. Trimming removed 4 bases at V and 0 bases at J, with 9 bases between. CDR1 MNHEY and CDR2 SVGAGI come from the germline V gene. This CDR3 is CASSFSTVNTEAFF. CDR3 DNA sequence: TGTGCCAGCAGTTTTTCGACAGTGAACACTGAAGCTTTCTTT.

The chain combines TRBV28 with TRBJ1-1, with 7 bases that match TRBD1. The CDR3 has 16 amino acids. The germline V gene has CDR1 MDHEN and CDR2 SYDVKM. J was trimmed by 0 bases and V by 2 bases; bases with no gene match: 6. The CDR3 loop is CASSLIGTALNTEAFF. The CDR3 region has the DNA TGTGCCAGCAGTTTAATTGGGACAGCTCTGAACACTGAAGCTTTCTTT. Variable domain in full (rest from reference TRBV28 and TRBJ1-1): DVKVTQSSRYLVKRTGEKVFLECVQDMDHENMFWYRQDPGLGLRLIYFSYDVKMKEKGDIPEGYSVSREKKERFSLILESASTNQTSMYLCASSLIGTALNTEAFFGQGTRLTVV.

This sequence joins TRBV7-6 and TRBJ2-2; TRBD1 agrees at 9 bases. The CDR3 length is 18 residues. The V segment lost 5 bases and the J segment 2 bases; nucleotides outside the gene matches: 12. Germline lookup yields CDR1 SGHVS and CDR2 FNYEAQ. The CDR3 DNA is TGTGCCAGCAGCAAACCGACAGGGGGGAGGGACAACACCGGGGAGCTGTTTTTT. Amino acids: CASSKPTGGRDNTGELFF.

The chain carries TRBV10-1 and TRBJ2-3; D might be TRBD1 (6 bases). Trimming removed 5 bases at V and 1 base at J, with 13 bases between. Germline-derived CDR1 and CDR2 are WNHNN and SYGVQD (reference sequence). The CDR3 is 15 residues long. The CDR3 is CASSLGAARTDTQYF. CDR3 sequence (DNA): TGCGCCAGCAGTTTGGGGGCCGCACGCACAGATACGCAGTATTTT.

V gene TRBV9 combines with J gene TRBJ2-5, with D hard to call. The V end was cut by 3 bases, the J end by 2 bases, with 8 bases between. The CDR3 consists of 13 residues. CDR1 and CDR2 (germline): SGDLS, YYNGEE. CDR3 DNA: TGTGCCAGCAGCGCCATGGCACAAGAGACCCAGTACTTC. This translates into CASSAMAQETQYF.

The CDR3 loop is CASSQFLRGFQHF. The DNA of the CDR3 is TGCGCCAGCAGCCAGTTCCTTAGGGGGTTCCAGCATTTT. This chain connects TRBV4-1 to TRBJ1-5, with D possibly TRBD1 on 6 matching bases. CDR3 length equals 13 residues. Per germline, CDR1 MGHRA and CDR2 YSYEKL. Trimming cost V 3 bases and J 12 bases, with 15 bases left between them.

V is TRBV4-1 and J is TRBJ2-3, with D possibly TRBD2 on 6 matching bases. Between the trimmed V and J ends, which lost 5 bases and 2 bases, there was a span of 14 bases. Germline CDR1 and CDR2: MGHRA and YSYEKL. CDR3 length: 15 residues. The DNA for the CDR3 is TGCGCCAGCAGCAACCGGGACTCTTTCACAGATACGCAGTATTTT. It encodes CASSNRDSFTDTQYF.

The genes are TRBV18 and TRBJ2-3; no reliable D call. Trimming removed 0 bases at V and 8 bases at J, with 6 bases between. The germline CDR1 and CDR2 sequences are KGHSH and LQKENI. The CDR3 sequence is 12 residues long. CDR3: CASSPPRGTQYF. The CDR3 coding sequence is TGTGCCAGCTCACCACCTCGAGGTACGCAGTATTTT.

CDR3 in DNA: TGTGCCAGCAGCCAACCCGGGGAAGGGAAGAGGAATGAGCAGTTCTTC. Its protein is CASSQPGEGKRNEQFF. The genes are TRBV4-2 and TRBJ2-1; D perhaps matches TRBD2 (5 bases). Trimming cost V 2 bases and J 7 bases, with 18 bases left between them. The CDR3 runs 16 residues. The germline CDR1 and CDR2 sequences are LGHNA and YNFKEQ.

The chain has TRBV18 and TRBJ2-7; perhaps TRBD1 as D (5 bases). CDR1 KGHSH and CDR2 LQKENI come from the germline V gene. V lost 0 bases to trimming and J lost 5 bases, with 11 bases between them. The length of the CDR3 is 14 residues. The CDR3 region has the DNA TGTGCCAGCTCACCACCTGCAGGGCGCGACGAGCAGTACTTC. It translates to CASSPPAGRDEQYF.

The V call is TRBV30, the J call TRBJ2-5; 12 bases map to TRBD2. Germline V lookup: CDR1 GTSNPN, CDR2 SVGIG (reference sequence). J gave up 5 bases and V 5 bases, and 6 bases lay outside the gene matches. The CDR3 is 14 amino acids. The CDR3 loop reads CAWSLAGGLETQYF. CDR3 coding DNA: TGTGCCTGGTCCCTAGCGGGGGGGCTGGAGACCCAGTACTTC.

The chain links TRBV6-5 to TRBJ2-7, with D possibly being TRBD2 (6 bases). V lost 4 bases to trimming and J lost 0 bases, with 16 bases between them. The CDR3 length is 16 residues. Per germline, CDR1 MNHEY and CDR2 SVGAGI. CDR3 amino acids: CASSWSASASSYEQYF. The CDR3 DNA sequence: TGTGCCAGCAGTTGGTCCGCTAGCGCGAGCTCCTACGAGCAGTACTTC.

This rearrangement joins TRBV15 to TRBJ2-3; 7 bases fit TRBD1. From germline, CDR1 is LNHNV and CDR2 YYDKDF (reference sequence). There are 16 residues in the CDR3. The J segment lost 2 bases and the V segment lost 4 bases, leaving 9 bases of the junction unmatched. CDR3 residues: CATSTWDRISTDTQYF. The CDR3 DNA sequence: TGTGCCACCAGCACCTGGGACAGAATTTCCACAGATACGCAGTATTTT.

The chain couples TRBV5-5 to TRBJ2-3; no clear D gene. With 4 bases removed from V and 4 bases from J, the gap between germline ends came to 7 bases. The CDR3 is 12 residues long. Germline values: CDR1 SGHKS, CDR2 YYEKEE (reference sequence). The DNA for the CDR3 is TGTGCCAGCAGCCCAAGCTCAGATACGCAGTATTTT. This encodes CASSPSSDTQYF. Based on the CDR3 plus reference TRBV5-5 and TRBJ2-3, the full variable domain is DAGVTQSPTHLIKTRGQQVTLRCSPISGHKSVSWYQQVLGQGPQFIFQYYEKEERGRGNFPDRFSARQFPNYSSELNVNALLLGDSALYLCASSPSSDTQYFGPGTRLTVL.

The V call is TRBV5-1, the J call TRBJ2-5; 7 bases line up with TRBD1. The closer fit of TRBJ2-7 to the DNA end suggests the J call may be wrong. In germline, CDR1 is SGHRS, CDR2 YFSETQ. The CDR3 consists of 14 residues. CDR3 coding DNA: TGCGCCAGCAGCTTGGCGGGGACAGACTACGAGCAGTACTTC. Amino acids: CASSLAGTDYEQYF.

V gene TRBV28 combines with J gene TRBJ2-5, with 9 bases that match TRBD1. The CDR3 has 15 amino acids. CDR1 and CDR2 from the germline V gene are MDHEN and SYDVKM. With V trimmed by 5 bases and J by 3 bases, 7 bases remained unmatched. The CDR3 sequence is CASSLQGAVKETQYF. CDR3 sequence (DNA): TGTGCCAGCAGTCTACAGGGGGCGGTGAAAGAGACCCAGTACTTC. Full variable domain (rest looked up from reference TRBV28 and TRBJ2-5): DVKVTQSSRYLVKRTGEKVFLECVQDMDHENMFWYRQDPGLGLRLIYFSYDVKMKEKGDIPEGYSVSREKKERFSLILESASTNQTSMYLCASSLQGAVKETQYFGPGTRLLVL.